The sequence of this T cell receptor (beta chain) was determined in a study of blood T cells in healthy people across ages. General observations from the study: Unsorted PBMCs blocked a conclusive comparison of naive and antigen-experienced cells. Per-million-T-cell TCR beta diversity fell roughly linearly with age. Both higher diversity and more naive CD4+ cells marked long-lived donors when set against aged donors.

Trimming cost V 0 bases and J 3 bases; bases outside gene matches: 4. The CDR3 loop spans 16 amino acids. From germline, CDR1 is MGHDK and CDR2 SYGVNS. On this clonotype itself: Its specificity is unknown.

The authors ran a second PCR of roughly 7 to 11 cycles using a sample-barcoded 5' primer and a J-beta primer mix. TCRdb passed the 5' RACE reads through MiXCR, listing each CDR3 protein once. This repertoire shows roughly 1,300,000 distinct CDR3 sequences, approximately 60% found once; its top ten account for over 6.5%. The chain employs TRBV25-1 and TRBJ2-5; 10 positions match TRBD1. The source material was blood. The TCR comes from a man younger than 35 in good health. CDR3 in amino acids: CASSEYGTGDKETQYF. The CDR3 region has the DNA TGTGCCAGCAGTGAATATGGGACAGGGGATAAAGAGACCCAGTACTTC.